This T cell receptor (beta chain) was recorded in a study of blood T cell repertoires in COVID-19. The CDR3 covers 13 residues. Germline CDR1 LNHDA, CDR2 SQIVND (reference sequence). Trimming cost V 1 base and J 3 bases, with 6 bases left between them. TCRdb keeps only in-frame clones here, not all; method: immunoSEQ multiplex PCR. The sample yields under 200,000 clones, approximately 83% seen once. The chain has TRBV19 and TRBJ1-2; D is uncertain. This TCR was sampled from a human donor in a cohort sampled during active COVID-19. Sequences were obtained from peripheral blood. The CDR3 sequence: CASSIVNHYGYTF. The CDR3 DNA reads TGTGCCAGTAGTATAGTCAATCACTATGGCTACACCTTC.